The clone carrying this T cell receptor beta chain appeared a few times. Antigen unknown. Via MiXCR, TCRdb re-called the 5' RACE reads, giving one row per CDR3 protein. The table includes approximately 630,000 distinct CDR3 sequences, about 7% detected once. The junction had 9 bases not matched to a gene; V was cut back by 4 bases and J by 9 bases. The CDR3 loop spans 16 amino acids. Germline V gene lookup returns CDR1 SEHNR and CDR2 FQNEAQ (reference sequence). This record belongs to a study of identical twins. Study-wide findings and caveats: Insertion counts were lower in abundant cord blood beta clonotypes, a trend that memory repertoires did not show. With monozygotic twins, out-of-frame TCR alpha sharing exceeded what models estimated. For out-of-frame beta sequences, excess twin sharing was weaker.

These data were also filed under a second study, of yellow fever vaccine responses in identical twins.

The TCR was taken from a young woman in good health. The J gene is TRBJ2-1, the V gene TRBV7-9, with 13 nucleotides matching TRBD2. Sequenced: PBMCs. CDR3 nucleotides: TGTGCCAGCAGCTCCCCCGGGACTAGCGGGATATCTGAGCAGTTCTTC. This sequence encodes CASSSPGTSGISEQFF.